What follows are 26 T cell receptor beta chains derived from one specimen sequenced in a study of cytomegalovirus exposure and HLA in healthy donors. The PCR made use of 60 Vbeta and 13 Jbeta primers. TCRdb keeps only in-frame clones here, not all; method: immunoSEQ multiplex PCR. This sample has about 190,000 clones; around 78% occur once, and the top ten carry around an eighth. Sequencing was done on a sample of PBMCs. The receptors here all came from a young woman in good health and CMV-seropositive.

This clone has a handful of counts. The chain combines TRBV7-2 with TRBJ1-2, with TRBD1 matching over 8 bases. Germline V gene data show CDR1 as SGHTA and CDR2 as FQGNSA. Trimming cost V 5 bases and J 3 bases; bases outside gene matches: 8. The CDR3 is 15 residues long. The CDR3 DNA sequence: TGTGCCAGCAGCCAAACCAGGGGGCTGGACTATGGCTACACCTTC. Translated: CASSQTRGLDYGYTF.

Here the CDR3 DNA reads TGTGCCAGCAGCTCCGGGACAGGGGCAACAGATACGCAGTATTTT. Amino acid sequence: CASSSGTGATDTQYF. The V and J genes are TRBV28 and TRBJ2-3; 10 positions agree with TRBD1. From germline, CDR1 is MDHEN and CDR2 SYDVKM. V lost 6 bases to trimming and J lost 3 bases; unmatched junction nucleotides: 6. The CDR3 contains 15 residues.

J is TRBJ2-1 and V is TRBV7-2; TRBD2 is a possible D gene (5 bases). The CDR3 runs 14 residues. CDR1 and CDR2 from the germline V gene are SGHTA and FQGNSA. Trimming shortened V by 4 bases and J by 3 bases, and 10 bases separated the two germline ends. CDR3 region: CASSSSGDYNEQFF. The CDR3 region has the DNA TGTGCCAGCAGCTCGAGCGGAGACTACAATGAGCAGTTCTTC.

V usage is TRBV7-2 and J usage is TRBJ1-1, with D possibly matching TRBD1 (6 bases). Germline V gene sequence: CDR1 SGHTA, CDR2 FQGNSA. This CDR3 contains 15 residues. The V end was cut by 5 bases, the J end by 1 base, with 14 bases between. CDR3 amino acids: CASSVYQGTNTEAFF. The CDR3, as DNA: TGTGCCAGCAGCGTATACCAGGGGACGAACACTGAAGCTTTCTTT.

The chain employs TRBV6-6 and TRBJ1-1; a possible D gene is TRBD1 (6 bases). Trimming pared 5 bases from V and 5 bases from J, leaving 18 bases between. CDR1 MNHNY and CDR2 SVGAGI come from the germline V gene (reference sequence). The CDR3 totals 15 residues. The chain's CDR3 is CASSPPDSPGTEAFF. In DNA, the CDR3 is TGTGCCAGCAGTCCTCCGGACAGCCCGGGGACTGAAGCTTTCTTT.

V and J are TRBV4-1 and TRBJ2-7; 8 bases align to TRBD1. Germline lookup yields CDR1 MGHRA and CDR2 YSYEKL. The V and J ends lost 4 bases and 0 bases, in that order; junction bases with no gene match: 5. CDR3 size: 15 residues. The CDR3 loop is CASSPRQGTSYEQYF. DNA of the CDR3: TGCGCCAGCAGCCCGCGACAGGGGACCTCCTACGAGCAGTACTTC.

The rearrangement joins TRBV9 to TRBJ2-1, with D possibly being TRBD1 (5 bases). V gave up 3 bases and J gave up 8 bases, with 21 bases separating them. Germline loops: CDR1 SGDLS, CDR2 YYNGEE. This CDR3 is built from 16 residues. CDR3 region: CASSDQARVVHDEQFF. The CDR3 DNA reads TGTGCCAGCAGCGACCAAGCCAGGGTTGTTCACGATGAGCAGTTCTTC.

The J gene is TRBJ2-1, the V gene TRBV7-9, with 11 bases identical to TRBD2. The CDR3 has 18 amino acids. The germline CDR1 and CDR2 sequences are SEHNR and FQNEAQ (reference sequence). V shed 5 bases, J shed 6 bases, and the junction held 15 bases outside the gene matches. Written as DNA, the CDR3 is TGTGCCAGCAGCCCCCAAGGTAGCGGGGGGGGCGGGAGCAATGAGCAGTTCTTC. Translated: CASSPQGSGGGGSNEQFF.

The gene calls are TRBV19 and TRBJ2-7; 8 positions agree with TRBD1. V shed 5 bases and J 4 bases; nucleotides not matched to a gene: 7. Per the germline V gene, CDR1 is LNHDA and CDR2 is SQIVND (reference sequence). The CDR3 is made up of 14 amino acids. Here the CDR3 reads CASSSRTGQYEQYF. The CDR3 DNA is TGTGCCAGTAGTTCCCGGACAGGGCAGTACGAGCAGTACTTC.

V usage is TRBV13 and J usage is TRBJ1-6; D is unresolved. The germline gives CDR1 PRHDT, CDR2 FYEKMQ (reference sequence). V was trimmed by 5 bases and J by 9 bases, leaving 23 bases between them. The CDR3 extends over 17 amino acids. The CDR3 is CASSLSGFRGKGSPLHF. CDR3 bases: TGTGCCAGCAGCCTCTCAGGTTTTCGGGGAAAGGGTTCACCCCTCCACTTT.

The V gene is TRBV7-8, the J gene TRBJ2-7; a possible D gene is TRBD1 (5 bases). The V gene lost 6 bases and the J gene lost 0 bases, with 12 bases spanning the gap. Germline V lookup: CDR1 SGHVS, CDR2 FQNEAQ. This CDR3 spans 14 amino acids. CDR3 sequence reads: CASSWYTGSYEQYF. CDR3 nucleotide sequence: TGTGCCAGCAGTTGGTATACAGGCTCCTACGAGCAGTACTTC.

The chain combines TRBV7-2 with TRBJ2-1, with 7 positions matching TRBD2. Trimming at V came to 5 bases and at J to 8 bases, leaving 6 bases not matched to a gene. Germline CDR1 SGHTA, CDR2 FQGNSA. This CDR3 comprises 13 residues. The CDR3 protein is CASSLGGGDEQFF. The CDR3 region has the DNA TGTGCCAGCAGCCTTGGGGGGGGAGATGAGCAGTTCTTC.

The chain has TRBV28 and TRBJ2-3; 9 positions match TRBD2. Germline V CDR1 and CDR2: MDHEN, SYDVKM. This CDR3 comprises 13 residues. J gave up 9 bases and V 0 bases, and 1 base lay outside the gene matches. CDR3 coding DNA: TGTGCCAGCAGTTTATGGCTAGCGGGAACGCAGTATTTT. Amino acid sequence: CASSLWLAGTQYF.

V usage is TRBV11-3 and J usage is TRBJ1-1; the match to TRBD1 covers 9 bases. The CDR3 sequence is 15 residues long. The J segment lost 2 bases and the V segment lost 4 bases, leaving 5 bases of the junction unmatched. Germline V lookup: CDR1 SGHNT, CDR2 YENEEA. The CDR3 region is CASSSRDRVNTEAFF. Here the CDR3 DNA reads TGTGCCAGCAGCTCCCGGGACAGGGTAAACACTGAAGCTTTCTTT. Variable domain in full (rest from reference TRBV11-3 and TRBJ1-1): EAGVVQSPRYKIIEKKQPVAFWCNPISGHNTLYWYLQNLGQGPELLIRYENEEAVDDSQLPKDRFSAERLKGVDSTLKIQPAELGDSAVYLCASSSRDRVNTEAFFGQGTRLTVV.

CDR3 nucleotide sequence: TGTGCCAGCTCACCCCTAGGGGCCTACGAGCAGTACTTC. It codes for CASSPLGAYEQYF. The chain recombines TRBV18 with TRBJ2-7; the D gene is possibly TRBD1 (5 bases). Germline V gene lookup returns CDR1 KGHSH and CDR2 LQKENI. CDR3 length: 13 amino acids. Deletions cut 3 bases from V and 2 bases from J, with 8 bases between.

The rearrangement links TRBV4-1 to TRBJ1-4, with D possibly being TRBD1 (6 bases). V shed 1 base and J shed 5 bases, with 20 bases lying between them. Germline CDR1 reads MGHRA; CDR2 reads YSYEKL. This CDR3 is built from 18 residues. The CDR3 DNA sequence: TGCGCCAGCAGCCAAGTTATTCTGAAGAAGGGGGAAAATGAAAAACTGTTTTTT. It yields the protein CASSQVILKKGENEKLFF.

The V and J genes are TRBV6-1 and TRBJ1-5; D is undetermined. The germline CDR1 and CDR2 sequences are MNHNS and SASEGT. The CDR3 length is 14 residues. V was pared by 4 bases and J by 0 bases, with 7 bases between. The CDR3 region has the DNA TGTGCCAGCAGTGTCCGGTATAGCAATCAGCCCCAGCATTTT. It codes for CASSVRYSNQPQHF.

In its sample, this clone was seen a few times. The chain carries TRBV2 and TRBJ2-7, with TRBD1 identical over 9 bases. The J segment lost 6 bases and the V segment lost 8 bases, leaving 8 bases of the junction unmatched. Germline V CDR1 and CDR2: SNHLY, FYNNEI. CDR3 size: 13 residues. CDR3 bases: TGTGCCAGCCTCCGGGACAGGGAAGCCGAGCAGTACTTC. Translating it yields CASLRDREAEQYF.

V usage is TRBV19 and J usage is TRBJ2-7, with 8 nucleotides matching TRBD2. Per the germline V gene, CDR1 is LNHDA and CDR2 is SQIVND (reference sequence). V lost 6 bases and J lost 4; bases outside the gene matches: 8. The CDR3 totals 14 residues. DNA of the CDR3: TGTGCCAGTAGCGCGGGGACTAGGGGTTACGAGCAGTACTTC. Its protein is CASSAGTRGYEQYF.

This clone is a singleton in its sample. The gene calls are TRBV5-1 and TRBJ2-7, with 8 bases matching TRBD1. The CDR3 has 15 amino acids. Germline lookup yields CDR1 SGHRS and CDR2 YFSETQ. V lost 4 bases, J lost 3 bases, and 9 bases stayed unmatched. This chain's CDR3 is CASSGLTGEYYEQYF. CDR3 DNA sequence: TGCGCCAGCAGCGGACTGACAGGGGAGTACTACGAGCAGTACTTC.

There are a few counts of this clone. This chain connects TRBV11-2 to TRBJ1-1; D is perhaps TRBD1 (6 bases). Germline lookup yields CDR1 SGHAT and CDR2 FQNNGV. The CDR3 covers 15 residues. Trimming cost V 5 bases and J 6 bases, with 19 bases left between them. CDR3 DNA: TGTGCCAGCAGCGTCGACAGGATGCGAATGGCTGAAGCTTTCTTT. It encodes CASSVDRMRMAEAFF.

The chain uses TRBV19 and TRBJ2-5, with D unclear. The germline CDR1 and CDR2 sequences are LNHDA and SQIVND (reference sequence). The CDR3 length is 12 residues. Trimming took 3 bases from V and 0 from J, leaving 2 bases between them. The CDR3 bases are TGTGCCAGTAGTATCGACCAAGAGACCCAGTACTTC. Translated: CASSIDQETQYF.

The rearrangement joins TRBV11-1 to TRBJ2-3, with D tentatively TRBD2 (6 bases). The CDR3 runs 13 residues. V lost 5 bases and J lost 8, with 14 bases in between. Germline CDR1 and CDR2: SGHAT and FQDESV (reference sequence). CDR3 sequence reads: CASSTRGRITQYF. CDR3 sequence (DNA): TGTGCCAGCAGCACCCGGGGGAGAATTACGCAGTATTTT.

This rearrangement joins TRBV5-4 to TRBJ2-5, with 14 bases fitting TRBD2. The germline V gene encodes CDR1 SGHNT and CDR2 YYREEE (reference sequence). The CDR3 totals 18 residues. Trimming took 4 bases from V and 5 from J; bases not matched to a gene: 13. The DNA of the CDR3 is TGTGCCAGCAGCCTTGAACCGGGACTAGCGGGGGAGAGGGAGACCCAGTACTTC. Encoded protein: CASSLEPGLAGERETQYF.

This chain joins TRBV19 and TRBJ1-1; D gene unclear. The CDR3 has 14 amino acids. V was cut by 3 bases and J by 1 base, with 9 bases left in between. Germline assignment: CDR1 LNHDA and CDR2 SQIVND (reference sequence). The CDR3 loop reads CASSIDGENTEAFF. CDR3 in DNA: TGTGCCAGTAGTATTGACGGGGAGAACACTGAAGCTTTCTTT.

J is TRBJ2-1 and V is TRBV2, with TRBD2 matching 9 bases. V trimming: 0 bases; J trimming: 10 bases; junction bases outside the gene matches: 7. The length of the CDR3 is 15 residues. Germline lookup yields CDR1 SNHLY and CDR2 FYNNEI. This CDR3 reads CASSEAKRGVGEQFF. The CDR3 DNA reads as TGTGCCAGCAGTGAAGCGAAGCGGGGGGTGGGAGAGCAGTTCTTC.